The subject of this entry is one T cell receptor (beta chain). What this receptor recognizes is not known. Qualities for individual bases were not recorded, and no much larger clone is one base off. The collaborating institutions used their own protocols to collect whole blood in K2EDTA tubes. For TCRbeta analysis, collaborators shipped samples in one of three forms: frozen whole blood, isolated PBMCs, or DNA extracted from either of those sample types. Counted from cysteine to phenylalanine, this CDR3 has 15 amino acids. CDR3 DNA is the only sequence kept; it has 45 bases, read in frame from the first base. V gives up 5 bases and J gives up 1 base, and the segment between their germline ends measures 14 bases. The CDR1 and CDR2 encoded by the germline V gene are SGHTA and FQGNSA. The entry originates in a study of blood T cell repertoires in COVID-19 (dated by TCRdb to about 2020). With respect to the entire study: Collaborator samples came from the United States, Italy and Spain and covered acute and convalescent phases of COVID-19. The prospective study material was composed of cDNA or gDNA derived from T cells, B-cell-depleted T cells, or PBMCs. Subjects who had been exposed to COVID-19, were actively infected with it, or had recovered from it provided the deeply sampled blood TCRbeta repertoires that made up the dataset. The repertoires were released in a freely available public database intended as a resource for research on the immune response to SARS-CoV-2. The samples were drawn from two sources: the first 160 participants of the ongoing ImmuneRACE study, and fewer than 1,500 subjects contributed by 6 global collaborators. The sample metadata nearly always contained a de-identified subject ID, COVID-19 status, age in years and sex. HLA class I and class II types, where available, came from metadata supplied by the sample provider rather than from assay-based typing.

Overall study outcomes, separate from this receptor: How much clinical and demographic metadata was included differed by source and by participant, and the metadata was provided uncurated.

The immunoSEQ Assay, a bias-controlled multiplex PCR, was used to amplify TCRbeta CDR3 regions from genomic DNA. Concerning the study's data processing: The number of nucleated cells in each sample was estimated by amplification of reference gene primers within the assay. Sequence reads were collapsed and filtered to measure the absolute abundance of every unique TCRbeta CDR3 rearrangement. For each sample, productive Simpson clonality was calculated by taking the square root of Simpson's diversity index across productive rearrangements. TCRdb obtained this table from immuneACCESS and retained in-frame rearrangements with V and J assigned. These tables miss some clones; where compared with another copy, unresolved V genes account for less than half of the shortfall, and the remainder is unexplained. The V and J calls and clone size are taken from that table; D and trimming were inferred from the DNA. The table for this sample lists under 300,000 clones; around 81% of them were counted only once. The biggest ten clones account for 2.5% to 3.5% of the sample.

This chain joins TRBV7-2 to TRBJ1-2; TRBD1 is possibly the D segment (5 matching bases). The sequenced sample was peripheral blood. The origin of this receptor is a woman between 55 and 75 years old with active or convalescent COVID-19. The nucleotide sequence is given as TGTGCCAGCAGCCCCGGGTGGGGCTTTAACTATGGCTACACCTTC. This translates into CASSPGWGFNYGYTF.